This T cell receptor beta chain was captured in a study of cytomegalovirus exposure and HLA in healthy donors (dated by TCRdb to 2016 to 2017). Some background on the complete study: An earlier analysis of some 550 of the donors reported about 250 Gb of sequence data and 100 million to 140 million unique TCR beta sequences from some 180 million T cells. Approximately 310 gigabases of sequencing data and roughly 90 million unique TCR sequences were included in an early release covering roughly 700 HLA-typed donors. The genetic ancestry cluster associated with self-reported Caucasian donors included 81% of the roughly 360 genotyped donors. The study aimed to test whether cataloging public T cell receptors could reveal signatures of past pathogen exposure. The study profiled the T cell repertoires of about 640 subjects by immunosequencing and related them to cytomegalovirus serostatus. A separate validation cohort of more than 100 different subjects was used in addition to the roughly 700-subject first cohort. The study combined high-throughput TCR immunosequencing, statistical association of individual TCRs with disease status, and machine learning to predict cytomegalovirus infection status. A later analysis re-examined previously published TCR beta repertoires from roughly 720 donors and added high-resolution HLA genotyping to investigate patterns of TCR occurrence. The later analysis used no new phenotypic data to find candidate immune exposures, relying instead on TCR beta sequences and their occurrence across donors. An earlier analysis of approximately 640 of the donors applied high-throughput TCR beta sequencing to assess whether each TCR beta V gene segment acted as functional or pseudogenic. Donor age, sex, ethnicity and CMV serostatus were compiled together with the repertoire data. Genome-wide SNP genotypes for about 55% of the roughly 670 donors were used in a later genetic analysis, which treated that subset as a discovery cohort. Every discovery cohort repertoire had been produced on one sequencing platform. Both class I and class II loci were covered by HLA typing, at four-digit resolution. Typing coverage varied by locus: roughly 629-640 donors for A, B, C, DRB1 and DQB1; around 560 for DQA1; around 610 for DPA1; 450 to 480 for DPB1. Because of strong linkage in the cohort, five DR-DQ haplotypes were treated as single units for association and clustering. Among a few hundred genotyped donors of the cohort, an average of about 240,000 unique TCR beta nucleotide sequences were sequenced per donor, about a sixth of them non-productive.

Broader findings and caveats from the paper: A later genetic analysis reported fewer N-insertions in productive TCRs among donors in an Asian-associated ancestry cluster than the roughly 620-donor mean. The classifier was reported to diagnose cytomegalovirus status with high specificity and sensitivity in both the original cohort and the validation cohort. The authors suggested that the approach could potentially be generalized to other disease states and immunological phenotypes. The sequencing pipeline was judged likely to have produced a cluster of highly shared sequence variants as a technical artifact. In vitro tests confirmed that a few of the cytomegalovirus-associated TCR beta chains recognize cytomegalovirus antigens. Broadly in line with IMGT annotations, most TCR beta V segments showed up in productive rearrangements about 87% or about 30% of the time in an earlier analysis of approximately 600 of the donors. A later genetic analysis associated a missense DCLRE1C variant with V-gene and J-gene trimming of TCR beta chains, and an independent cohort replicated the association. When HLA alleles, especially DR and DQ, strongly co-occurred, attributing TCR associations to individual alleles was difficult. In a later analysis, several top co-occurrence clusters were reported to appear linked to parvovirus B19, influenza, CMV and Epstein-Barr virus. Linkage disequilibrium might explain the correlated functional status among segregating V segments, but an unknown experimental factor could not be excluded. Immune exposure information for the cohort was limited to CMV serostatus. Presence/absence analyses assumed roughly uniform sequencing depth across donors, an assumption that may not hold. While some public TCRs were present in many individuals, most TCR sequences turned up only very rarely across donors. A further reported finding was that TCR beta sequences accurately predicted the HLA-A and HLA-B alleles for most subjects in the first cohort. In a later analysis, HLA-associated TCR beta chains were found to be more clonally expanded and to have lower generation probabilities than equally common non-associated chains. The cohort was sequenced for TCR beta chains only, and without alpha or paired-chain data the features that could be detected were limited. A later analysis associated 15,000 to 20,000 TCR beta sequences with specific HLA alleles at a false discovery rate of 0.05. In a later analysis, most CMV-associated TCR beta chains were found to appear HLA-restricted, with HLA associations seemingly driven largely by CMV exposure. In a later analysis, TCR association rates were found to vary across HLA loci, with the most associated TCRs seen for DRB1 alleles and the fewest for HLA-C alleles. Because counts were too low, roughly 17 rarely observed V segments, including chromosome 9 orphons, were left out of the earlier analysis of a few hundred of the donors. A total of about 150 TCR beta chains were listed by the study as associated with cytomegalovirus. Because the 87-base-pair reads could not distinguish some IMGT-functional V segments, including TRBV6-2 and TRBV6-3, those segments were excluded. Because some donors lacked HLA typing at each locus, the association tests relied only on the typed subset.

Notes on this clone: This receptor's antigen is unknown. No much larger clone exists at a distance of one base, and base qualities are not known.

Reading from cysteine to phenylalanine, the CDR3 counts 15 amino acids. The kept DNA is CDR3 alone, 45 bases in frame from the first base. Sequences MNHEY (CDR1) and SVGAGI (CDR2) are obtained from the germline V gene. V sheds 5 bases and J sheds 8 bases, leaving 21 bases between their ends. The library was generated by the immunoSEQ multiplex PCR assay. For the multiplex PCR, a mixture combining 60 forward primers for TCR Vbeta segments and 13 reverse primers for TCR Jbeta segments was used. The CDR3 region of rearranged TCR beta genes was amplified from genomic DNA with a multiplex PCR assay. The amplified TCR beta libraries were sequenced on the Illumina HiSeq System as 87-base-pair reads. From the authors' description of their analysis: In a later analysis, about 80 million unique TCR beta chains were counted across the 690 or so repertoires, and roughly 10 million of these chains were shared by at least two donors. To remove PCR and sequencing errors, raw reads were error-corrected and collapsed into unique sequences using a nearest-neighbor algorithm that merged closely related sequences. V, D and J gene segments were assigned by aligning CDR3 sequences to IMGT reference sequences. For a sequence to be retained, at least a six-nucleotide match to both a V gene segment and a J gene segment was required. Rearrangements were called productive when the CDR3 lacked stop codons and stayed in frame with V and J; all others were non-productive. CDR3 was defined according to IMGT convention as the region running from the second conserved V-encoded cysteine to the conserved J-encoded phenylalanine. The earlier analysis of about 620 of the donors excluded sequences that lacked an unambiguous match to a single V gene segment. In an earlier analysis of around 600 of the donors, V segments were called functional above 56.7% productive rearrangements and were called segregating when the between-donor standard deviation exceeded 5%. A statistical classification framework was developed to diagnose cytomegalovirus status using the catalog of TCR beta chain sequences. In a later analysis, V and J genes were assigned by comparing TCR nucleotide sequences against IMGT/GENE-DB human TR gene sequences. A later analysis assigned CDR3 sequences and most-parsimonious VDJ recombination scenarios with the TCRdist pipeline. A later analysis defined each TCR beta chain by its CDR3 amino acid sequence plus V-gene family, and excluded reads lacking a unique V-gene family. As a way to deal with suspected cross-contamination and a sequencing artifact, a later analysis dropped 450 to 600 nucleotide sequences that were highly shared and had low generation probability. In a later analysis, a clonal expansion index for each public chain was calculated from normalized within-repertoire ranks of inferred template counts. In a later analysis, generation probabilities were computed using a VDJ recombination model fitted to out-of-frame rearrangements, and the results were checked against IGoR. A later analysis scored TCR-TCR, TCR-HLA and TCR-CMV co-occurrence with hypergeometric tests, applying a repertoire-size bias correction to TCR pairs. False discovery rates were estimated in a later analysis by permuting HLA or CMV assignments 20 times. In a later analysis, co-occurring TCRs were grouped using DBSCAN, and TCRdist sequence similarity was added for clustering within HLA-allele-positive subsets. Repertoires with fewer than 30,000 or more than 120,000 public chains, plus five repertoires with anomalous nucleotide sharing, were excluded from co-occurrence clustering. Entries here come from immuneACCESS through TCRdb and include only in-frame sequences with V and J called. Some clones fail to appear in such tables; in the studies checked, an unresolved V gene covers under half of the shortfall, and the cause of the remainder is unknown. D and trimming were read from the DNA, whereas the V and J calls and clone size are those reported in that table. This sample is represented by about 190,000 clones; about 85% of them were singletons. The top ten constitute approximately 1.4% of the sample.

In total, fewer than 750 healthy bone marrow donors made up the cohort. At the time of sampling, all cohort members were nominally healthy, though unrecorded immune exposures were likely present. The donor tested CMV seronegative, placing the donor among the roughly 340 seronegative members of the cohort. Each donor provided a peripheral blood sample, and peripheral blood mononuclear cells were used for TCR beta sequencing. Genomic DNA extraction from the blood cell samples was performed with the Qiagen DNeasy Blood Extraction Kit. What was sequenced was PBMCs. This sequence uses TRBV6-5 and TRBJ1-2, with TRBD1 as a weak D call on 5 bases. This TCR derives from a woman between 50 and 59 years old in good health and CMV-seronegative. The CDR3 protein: CASSRWSGQGEGYTF. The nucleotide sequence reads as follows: TGTGCCAGCAGTCGCTGGAGTGGTCAAGGGGAAGGCTACACCTTC.